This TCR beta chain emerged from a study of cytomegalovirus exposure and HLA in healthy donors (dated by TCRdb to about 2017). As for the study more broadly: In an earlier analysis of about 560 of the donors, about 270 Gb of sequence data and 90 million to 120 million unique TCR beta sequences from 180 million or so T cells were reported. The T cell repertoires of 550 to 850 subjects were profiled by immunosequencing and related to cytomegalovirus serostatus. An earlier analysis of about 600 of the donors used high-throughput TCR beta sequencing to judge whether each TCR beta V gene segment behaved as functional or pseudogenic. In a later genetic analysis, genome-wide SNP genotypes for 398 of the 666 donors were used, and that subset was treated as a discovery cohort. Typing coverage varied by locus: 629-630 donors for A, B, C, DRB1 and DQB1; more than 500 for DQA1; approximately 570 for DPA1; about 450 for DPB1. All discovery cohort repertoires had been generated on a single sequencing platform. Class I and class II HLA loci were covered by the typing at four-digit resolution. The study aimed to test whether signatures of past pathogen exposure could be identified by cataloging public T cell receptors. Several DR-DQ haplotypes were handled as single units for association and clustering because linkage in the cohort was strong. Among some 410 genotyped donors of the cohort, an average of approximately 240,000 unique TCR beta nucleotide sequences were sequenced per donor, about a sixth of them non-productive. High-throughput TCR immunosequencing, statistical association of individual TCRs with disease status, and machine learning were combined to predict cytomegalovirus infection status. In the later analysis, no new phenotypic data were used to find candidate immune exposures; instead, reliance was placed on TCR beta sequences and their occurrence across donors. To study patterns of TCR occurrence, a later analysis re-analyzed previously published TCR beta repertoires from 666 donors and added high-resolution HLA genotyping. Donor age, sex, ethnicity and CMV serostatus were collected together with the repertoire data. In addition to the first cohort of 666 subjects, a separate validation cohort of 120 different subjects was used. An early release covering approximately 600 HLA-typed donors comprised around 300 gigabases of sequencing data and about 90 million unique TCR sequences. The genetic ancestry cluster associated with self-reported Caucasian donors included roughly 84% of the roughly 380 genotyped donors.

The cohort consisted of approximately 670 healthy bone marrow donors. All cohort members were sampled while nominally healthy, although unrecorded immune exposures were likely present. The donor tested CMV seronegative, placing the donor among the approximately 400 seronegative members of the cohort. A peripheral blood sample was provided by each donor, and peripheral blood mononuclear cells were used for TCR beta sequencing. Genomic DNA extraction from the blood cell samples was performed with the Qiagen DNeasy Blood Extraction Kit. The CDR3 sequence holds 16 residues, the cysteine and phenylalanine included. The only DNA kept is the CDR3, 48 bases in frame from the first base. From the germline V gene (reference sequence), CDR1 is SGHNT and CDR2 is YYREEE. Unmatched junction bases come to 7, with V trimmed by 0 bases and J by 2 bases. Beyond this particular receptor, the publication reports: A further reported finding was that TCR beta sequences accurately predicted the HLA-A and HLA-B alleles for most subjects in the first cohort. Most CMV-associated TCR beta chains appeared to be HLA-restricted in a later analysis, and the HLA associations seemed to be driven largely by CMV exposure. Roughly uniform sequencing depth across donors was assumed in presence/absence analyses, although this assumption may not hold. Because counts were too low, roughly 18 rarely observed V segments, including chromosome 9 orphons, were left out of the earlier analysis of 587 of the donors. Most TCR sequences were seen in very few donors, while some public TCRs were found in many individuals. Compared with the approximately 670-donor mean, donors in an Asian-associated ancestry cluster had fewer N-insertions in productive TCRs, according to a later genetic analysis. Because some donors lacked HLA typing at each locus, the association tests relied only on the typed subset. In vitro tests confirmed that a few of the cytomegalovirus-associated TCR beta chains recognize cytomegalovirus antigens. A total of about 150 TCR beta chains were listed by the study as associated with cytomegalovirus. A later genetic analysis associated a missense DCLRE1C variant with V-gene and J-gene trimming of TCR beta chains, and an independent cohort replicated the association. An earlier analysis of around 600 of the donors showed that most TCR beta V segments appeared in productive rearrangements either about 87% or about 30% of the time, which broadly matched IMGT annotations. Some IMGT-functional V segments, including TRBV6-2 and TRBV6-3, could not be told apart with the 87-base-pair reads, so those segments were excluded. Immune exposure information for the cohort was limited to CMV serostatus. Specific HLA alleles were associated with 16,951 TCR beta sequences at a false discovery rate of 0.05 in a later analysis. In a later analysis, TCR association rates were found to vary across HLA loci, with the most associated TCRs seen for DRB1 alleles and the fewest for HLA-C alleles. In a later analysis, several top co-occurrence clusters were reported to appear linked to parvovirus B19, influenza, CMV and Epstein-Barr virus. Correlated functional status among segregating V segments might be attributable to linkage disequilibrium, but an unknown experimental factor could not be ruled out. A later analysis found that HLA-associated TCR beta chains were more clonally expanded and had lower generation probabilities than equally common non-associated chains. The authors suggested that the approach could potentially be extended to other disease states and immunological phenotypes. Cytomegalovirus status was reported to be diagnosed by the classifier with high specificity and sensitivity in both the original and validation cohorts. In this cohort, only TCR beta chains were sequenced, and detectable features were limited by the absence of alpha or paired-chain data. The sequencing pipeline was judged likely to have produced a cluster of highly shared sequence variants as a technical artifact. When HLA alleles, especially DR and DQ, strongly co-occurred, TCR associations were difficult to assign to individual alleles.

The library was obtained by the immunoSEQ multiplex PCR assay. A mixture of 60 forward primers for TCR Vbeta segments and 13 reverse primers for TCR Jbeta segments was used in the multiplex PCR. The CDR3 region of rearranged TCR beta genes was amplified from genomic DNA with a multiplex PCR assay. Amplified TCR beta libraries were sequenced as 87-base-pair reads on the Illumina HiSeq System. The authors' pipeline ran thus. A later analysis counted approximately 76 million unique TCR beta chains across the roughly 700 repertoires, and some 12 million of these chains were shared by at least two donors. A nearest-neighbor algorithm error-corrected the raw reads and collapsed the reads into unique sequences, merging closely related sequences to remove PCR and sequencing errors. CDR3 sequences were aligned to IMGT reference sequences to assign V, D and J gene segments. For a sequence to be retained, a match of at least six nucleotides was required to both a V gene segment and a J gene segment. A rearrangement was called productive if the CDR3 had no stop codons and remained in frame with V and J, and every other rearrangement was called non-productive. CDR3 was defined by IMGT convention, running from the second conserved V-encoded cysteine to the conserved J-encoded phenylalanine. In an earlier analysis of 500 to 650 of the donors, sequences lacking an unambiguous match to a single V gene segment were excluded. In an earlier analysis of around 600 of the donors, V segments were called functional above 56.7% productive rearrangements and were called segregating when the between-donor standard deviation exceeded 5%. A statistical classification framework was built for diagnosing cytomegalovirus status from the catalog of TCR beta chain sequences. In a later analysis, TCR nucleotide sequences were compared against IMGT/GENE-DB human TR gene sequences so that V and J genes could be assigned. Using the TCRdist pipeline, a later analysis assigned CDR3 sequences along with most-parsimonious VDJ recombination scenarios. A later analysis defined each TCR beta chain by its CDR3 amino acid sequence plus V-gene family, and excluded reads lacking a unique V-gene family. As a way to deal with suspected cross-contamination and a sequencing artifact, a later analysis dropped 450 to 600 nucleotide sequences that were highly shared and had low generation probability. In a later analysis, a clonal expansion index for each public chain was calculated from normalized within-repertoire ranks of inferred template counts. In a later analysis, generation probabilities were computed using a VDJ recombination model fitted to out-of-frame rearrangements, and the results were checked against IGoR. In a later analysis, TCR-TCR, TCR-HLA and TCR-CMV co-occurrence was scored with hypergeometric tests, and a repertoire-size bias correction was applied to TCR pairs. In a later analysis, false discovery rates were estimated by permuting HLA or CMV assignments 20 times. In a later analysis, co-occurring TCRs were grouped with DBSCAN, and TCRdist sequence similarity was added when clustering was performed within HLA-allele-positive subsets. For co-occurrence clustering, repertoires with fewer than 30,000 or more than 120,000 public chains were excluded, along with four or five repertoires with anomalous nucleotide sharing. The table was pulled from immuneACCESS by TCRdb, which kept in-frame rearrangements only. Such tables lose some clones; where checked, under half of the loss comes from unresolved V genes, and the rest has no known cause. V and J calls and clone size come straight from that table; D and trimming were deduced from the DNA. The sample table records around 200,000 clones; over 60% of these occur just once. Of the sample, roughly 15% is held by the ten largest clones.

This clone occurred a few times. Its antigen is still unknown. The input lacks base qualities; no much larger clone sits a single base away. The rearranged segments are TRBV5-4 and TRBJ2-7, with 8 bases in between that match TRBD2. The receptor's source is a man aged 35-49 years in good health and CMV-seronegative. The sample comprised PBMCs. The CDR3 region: CASSLDVSGAAYEQYF. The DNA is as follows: TGTGCCAGCAGCTTGGATGTTAGCGGGGCCGCCTACGAGCAGTACTTC.